One sample yielded the 14 T cell receptor beta chains listed below, sequenced in a study of early T cells in non-severe SARS-CoV-2 infection. TCRdb recomputed calls from the 5' RACE reads with MiXCR, one row per CDR3 protein. This repertoire shows about 33,000 distinct CDR3 sequences, 4.7% found once; its top ten account for around 8%. The sequenced material came from whole blood. The receptors were sampled from an adult who was a healthcare worker with PCR-confirmed SARS-CoV-2 infection or an uninfected control (not recorded which).

In its sample, this clonotype was seen many times. The chain carries TRBV4-1 and TRBJ1-2; TRBD1 agrees at 7 bases. Trimming at V came to 0 bases and at J to 7 bases, leaving 11 bases not matched to a gene. Germline lookup yields CDR1 MGHRA and CDR2 YSYEKL. The CDR3 spans 16 residues. The chain's CDR3 is CASSQDKSRTGGGYTF. The CDR3 DNA is TGCGCCAGCAGCCAAGATAAAAGTAGGACAGGTGGTGGCTACACCTTC.

Many counts were recorded for this clonotype. V usage is TRBV28 and J usage is TRBJ1-5; 9 nucleotides agree with TRBD1. This CDR3 comprises 15 residues. The V gene end was trimmed by 5 bases and the J gene end by 3 bases; junction bases not matched to a gene: 5. Germline V gene lookup returns CDR1 MDHEN and CDR2 SYDVKM. DNA of the CDR3: TGTGCCAGCAGTCCCTGGGACAGGGCCAATCAGCCCCAGCATTTT. It encodes CASSPWDRANQPQHF. The full variable domain, its missing parts supplied by reference TRBV28 and TRBJ1-5, is DVKVTQSSRYLVKRTGEKVFLECVQDMDHENMFWYRQDPGLGLRLIYFSYDVKMKEKGDIPEGYSVSREKKERFSLILESASTNQTSMYLCASSPWDRANQPQHFGDGTRLSIL.

A few counts support this clonotype. The CDR3 reads CASSGGRELFF. DNA of the CDR3: TGTGCCAGCAGTGGAGGGCGGGAGCTGTTTTTT. The chain uses TRBV12-3 or TRBV12-4 and TRBJ2-2; possibly TRBD2 for D (6 bases). CDR3 length equals 11 residues. Trimming left V 5 bases short and J 9 bases short, with 7 bases between.

This clonotype appeared a few times. The chain uses TRBV7-9 and TRBJ2-7; D could derive from TRBD1 or TRBD2 (6 bases each). CDR1 is SEHNR and CDR2 is FQNEAQ in the germline V gene (reference sequence). V gave up 2 bases and J gave up 6 bases, with 17 bases separating them. This CDR3 contains 15 residues. The CDR3 bases are TGTGCCAGCAGCTTAACAGGTTCGGGGGCAGGCGAGCAGTACTTC. Translation gives CASSLTGSGAGEQYF.

In its sample, this clonotype was seen a few times. V and J are TRBV20-1 and TRBJ2-3; 10 bases are shared with TRBD2. The V and J ends lost 3 bases and 1 base, in that order; junction bases with no gene match: 7. This CDR3 is built from 16 residues. The V gene's germline CDR1 is DFQATT and CDR2 SNEGSKA (reference sequence). The CDR3 spells CSASIPSGGRTDTQYF. The CDR3 nucleotides are TGCAGTGCTAGCATTCCTAGCGGGGGACGCACAGATACGCAGTATTTT.

This clonotype has only a few counts. This chain uses TRBV4-1 with TRBJ2-3; 8 bases match TRBD2. CDR1 and CDR2 from the germline V gene are MGHRA and YSYEKL. The CDR3 runs to 18 residues. V was pared by 1 base and J by 3 bases, with 12 bases of the junction left unmatched. The CDR3, as DNA: TGCGCCAGCAGCCAAGCAGACGGCGGGGGGCCGGGTACAGATACGCAGTATTTT. This gives the protein CASSQADGGGPGTDTQYF.

This clonotype was picked up many times. The chain uses TRBV18 and TRBJ2-5, with D unclear. Looked up from germline, CDR1 is KGHSH and CDR2 is LQKENI. Trimming shortened V by 3 bases and J by 2 bases, and 4 bases separated the two germline ends. CDR3 size: 12 residues. The DNA for the CDR3 is TGTGCCAGCTCACCGGGGCAAGAGACCCAGTACTTC. Amino acid sequence: CASSPGQETQYF.

This sequence joins TRBV5-1 and TRBJ2-2; 10 bases align to TRBD2. J was trimmed by 4 bases and V by 3 bases; bases with no gene match: 9. This CDR3 region has 17 residues. Germline V CDR1 and CDR2: SGHRS, YFSETQ. In nucleotides, the CDR3 is TGCGCCAGCAGCTCTGGACTAGCGGTCGGGCCCACCGGGGAGCTGTTTTTT. It codes for CASSSGLAVGPTGELFF.

This clonotype was seen at least ten times. The V call is TRBV30, the J call TRBJ1-4; D not resolved. The CDR3 totals 12 residues. Germline V gene lookup returns CDR1 GTSNPN and CDR2 SVGIG (reference sequence). V lost 2 bases and J lost 14, with 15 bases in between. DNA of the CDR3: TGTGCCTGGAGTCCGGGTGGAGGGAGTCTGTTTTTT. Translating it yields CAWSPGGGSLFF.

This clonotype was seen many times. Mismatch with germline at one junction end may stem from a read error. The genes are TRBV7-8 and TRBJ2-7; D is perhaps TRBD1 (6 bases). This CDR3 is 13 amino acids long. From germline, CDR1 is SGHVS and CDR2 FQNEAQ. The CDR3 loop is CASSLDSSYEQYF. In DNA form, the CDR3 reads TGCGCCAGCAGCTTGGACAGCTCCTACGAGCAGTACTTC.

This clonotype was recorded at least ten times. The genes are TRBV4-1 and TRBJ2-5, with a possible D match to TRBD2 (5 bases). Germline loops: CDR1 MGHRA, CDR2 YSYEKL. The CDR3 spans 16 residues. V was cut by 0 bases and J by 5 bases, with 16 bases left in between. The CDR3 loop is CASSQEEGGYGETQYF. In nucleotides, the CDR3 is TGCGCCAGCAGCCAAGAGGAAGGAGGATACGGGGAGACCCAGTACTTC.

The rearrangement links TRBV12-3 or TRBV12-4 to TRBJ2-3, with 10 bases lining up with TRBD2. V was clipped by 5 bases and J by 8 bases; unmatched bases: 13. The CDR3 contains 16 residues. The CDR3 region is CASSTLAGGTSSTQYF. The CDR3 bases are TGTGCCAGCAGTACATTAGCGGGGGGAACCTCAAGTACGCAGTATTTT.

The chain combines TRBV7-3 with TRBJ2-2; TRBD1 aligns across 9 bases. CDR1 is SGHTA and CDR2 is FQGTGA in the germline V gene. The length of the CDR3 is 17 residues. The V segment lost 0 bases and the J segment 3 bases; nucleotides outside the gene matches: 5. This CDR3 reads CASSLTEGQGYTGELFF. The DNA for the CDR3 is TGTGCCAGCAGCTTAACGGAGGGACAGGGCTACACCGGGGAGCTGTTTTTT.

This clonotype appeared a few times. This chain connects TRBV18 to TRBJ2-5; perhaps D is TRBD1 or TRBD2 (5 bases each). CDR3 length equals 15 residues. Deletions cut 6 bases from V and 3 bases from J, with 17 bases between. Germline V lookup: CDR1 KGHSH, CDR2 LQKENI. The CDR3 nucleotides are TGTGCCAGCTCGTTGGCCGGGACCACGAAAGAGACCCAGTACTTC. This codes for CASSLAGTTKETQYF.